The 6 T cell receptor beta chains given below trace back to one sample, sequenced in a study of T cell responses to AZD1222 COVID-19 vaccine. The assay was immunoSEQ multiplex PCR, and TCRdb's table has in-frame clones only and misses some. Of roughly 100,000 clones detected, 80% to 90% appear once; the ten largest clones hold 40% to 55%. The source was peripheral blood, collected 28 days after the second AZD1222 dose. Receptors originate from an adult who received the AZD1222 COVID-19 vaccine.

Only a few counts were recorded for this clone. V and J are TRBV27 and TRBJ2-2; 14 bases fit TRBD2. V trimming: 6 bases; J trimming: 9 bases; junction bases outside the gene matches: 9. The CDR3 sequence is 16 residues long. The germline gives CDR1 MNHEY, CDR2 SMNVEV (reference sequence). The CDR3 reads CASRFGTSGSVRELFF. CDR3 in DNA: TGTGCCAGCAGGTTTGGGACTAGCGGGAGTGTTAGGGAGCTGTTTTTT.

CDR3 residues: CASSLGVHTGELFF. DNA for the CDR3: TGTGCCAGCAGTTTAGGGGTTCACACCGGGGAGCTGTTTTTT. The chain has TRBV27 and TRBJ2-2; no firm D call. The V end was cut by 2 bases, the J end by 3 bases, with 7 bases between. This CDR3 region has 14 residues. Germline CDR1 reads MNHEY; CDR2 reads SMNVEV (reference sequence).

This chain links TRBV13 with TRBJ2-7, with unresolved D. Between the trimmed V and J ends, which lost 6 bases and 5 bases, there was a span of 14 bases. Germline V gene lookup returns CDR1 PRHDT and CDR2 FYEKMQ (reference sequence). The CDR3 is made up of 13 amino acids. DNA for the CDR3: TGTGCCAGCAGGATGCTAGGGCCCGACGAGCAGTACTTC. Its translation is CASRMLGPDEQYF.

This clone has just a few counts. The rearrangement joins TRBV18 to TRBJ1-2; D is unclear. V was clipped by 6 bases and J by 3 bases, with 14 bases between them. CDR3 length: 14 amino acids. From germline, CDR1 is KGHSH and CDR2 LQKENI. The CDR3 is CASSPVGRDYGYTF. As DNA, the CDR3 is TGTGCCAGCTCCCCAGTGGGTCGGGACTATGGCTACACCTTC.

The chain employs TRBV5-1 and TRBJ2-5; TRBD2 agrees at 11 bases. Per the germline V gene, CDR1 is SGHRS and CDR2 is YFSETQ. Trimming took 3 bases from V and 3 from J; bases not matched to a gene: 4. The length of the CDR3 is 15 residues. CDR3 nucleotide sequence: TGCGCCAGCAGCTCCTCGACTAGCGGGAAAGAGACCCAGTACTTC. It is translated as CASSSSTSGKETQYF.

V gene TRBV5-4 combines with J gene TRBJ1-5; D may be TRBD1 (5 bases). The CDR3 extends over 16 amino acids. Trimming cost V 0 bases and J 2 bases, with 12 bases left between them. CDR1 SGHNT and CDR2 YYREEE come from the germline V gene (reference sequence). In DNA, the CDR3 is TGTGCCAGCAGCTTGGCCGGGGGATCGGGCAATCAGCCCCAGCATTTT. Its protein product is CASSLAGGSGNQPQHF. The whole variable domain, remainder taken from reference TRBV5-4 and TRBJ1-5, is ETGVTQSPTHLIKTRGQQVTLRCSSQSGHNTVSWYQQALGQGPQFIFQYYREEENGRGNFPPRFSGLQFPNYSSELNVNALELDDSALYLCASSLAGGSGNQPQHFGDGTRLSIL.